The 30 T cell receptor beta chains presented below share a single source sample, sequenced in a study of shared clonotypes between healthy human individuals. Measured with immunoSEQ multiplex PCR; TCRdb has only the in-frame clones, and not every one. The table shows 400,000 to 500,000 clones, with 79% occurring only once. Sequencing used PBMCs. Source of these receptors: a woman in her forties in good health. Some clones in this sample may be carry-over from other donors' samples.

The V call is TRBV28, the J call TRBJ2-3; 12 nucleotides match TRBD2. The CDR3 has 20 residues. V lost 7 bases, J lost 3 bases, and 20 bases stayed unmatched. CDR1 is MDHEN, CDR2 SYDVKM, per germline. In DNA form, the CDR3 reads TGTGCCAGCAACCTAGGAAGACGGGCTAGCGGGAGGGCCCGGACAGATACGCAGTATTTT. It specifies CASNLGRRASGRARTDTQYF.

As regards this clone: Being one base from a much bigger clone, this may be a read error. The sample contains more than one DNA sequence encoding this CDR3. The rearrangement links TRBV27 to TRBJ2-7; D gene uncertain. The CDR3 totals 11 residues. In germline, CDR1 is MNHEY, CDR2 SMNVEV (reference sequence). V lost 5 bases and J 2 bases, leaving 4 bases between the germline ends. CDR3 nucleotides: TGTGCCAGCAGTCCCGCCTACGAGCAGTACTTC. Protein sequence: CASSPAYEQYF.

Of note for this clone: One junction end disagrees with the germline gene, perhaps due to a read error. V is TRBV6-1 and J is TRBJ2-1, with D tentatively TRBD2 (5 bases). The CDR3 has 14 amino acids. The germline V gene encodes CDR1 MNHNS and CDR2 SASEGT. The CDR3 loop reads CAISEGSSYNEQFF. In DNA, the CDR3 is TGTGCCATCAGTGAAGGGAGCTCCTACAATGAGCAGTTCTTC.

J is TRBJ2-1 and V is TRBV11-2, with a tentative D call TRBD1 (5 bases). The germline CDR1 and CDR2 sequences are SGHAT and FQNNGV. The CDR3 runs to 19 residues. V was pared by 0 bases and J by 2 bases, with 20 bases between. The CDR3 is CASSLEAQTALLPYNEQFF. The CDR3 nucleotides are TGTGCCAGCAGCTTAGAGGCACAGACAGCTCTACTACCCTACAATGAGCAGTTCTTC.

The chain links TRBV28 to TRBJ1-2; D might be TRBD1 (6 bases). The CDR3 extends over 13 amino acids. Germline CDR1 MDHEN, CDR2 SYDVKM. V was pared by 8 bases and J by 3 bases, with 13 bases between. The chain's CDR3 is CASEGDRHYGYTF. In DNA, the CDR3 is TGTGCCAGCGAGGGGGACCGACACTATGGCTACACCTTC.

V gene TRBV10-3 combines with J gene TRBJ2-5; 7 positions agree with TRBD1. Losses at the gene ends were 3 bases for V and 1 base for J; bases not matched to a gene: 5. Per the germline V gene, CDR1 is ENHRY and CDR2 is SYGVKD. This CDR3 has 15 residues. This CDR3 reads CAISDTQGIQETQYF. CDR3 in DNA: TGTGCCATCAGTGACACACAGGGGATCCAAGAGACCCAGTACTTC.

This chain links TRBV7-3 with TRBJ2-5; a weak D match, TRBD2 (7 bases). V gave up 5 bases and J gave up 5 bases, with 18 bases separating them. CDR3 length: 15 amino acids. CDR1 is SGHTA, CDR2 FQGTGA, per germline. Written as DNA, the CDR3 is TGTGCCAGCAGCCCCCTTCGCGGGGGCTGGGAGACCCAGTACTTC. It yields the protein CASSPLRGGWETQYF.

The rearrangement joins TRBV7-3 to TRBJ2-5; D is possibly TRBD2 (6 bases). There are 15 residues in the CDR3. Trimming pared 5 bases from V and 1 base from J, leaving 14 bases between. Germline V gene lookup returns CDR1 SGHTA and CDR2 FQGTGA. The CDR3 here is CASSLGAGLQETQYF. In DNA, the CDR3 is TGTGCCAGCAGCCTAGGAGCGGGCCTCCAAGAGACCCAGTACTTC.

This rearrangement joins TRBV7-3 to TRBJ2-3, with 9 bases that match TRBD2. Germline-derived CDR1 and CDR2 are SGHTA and FQGTGA. V lost 5 bases and J lost 2; bases outside the gene matches: 8. The CDR3 has 16 residues. The chain's CDR3 is CASSPGTSRYTDTQYF. In nucleotides, the CDR3 is TGTGCCAGCAGCCCTGGGACTAGCAGATACACAGATACGCAGTATTTT. The full variable domain, its missing parts supplied by reference TRBV7-3 and TRBJ2-3, is GAGVSQTPSNKVTEKGKYVELRCDPISGHTALYWYRQSLGQGPEFLIYFQGTGAADDSGLPNDRFFAVRPEGSVSTLKIQRTERGDSAVYLCASSPGTSRYTDTQYFGPGTRLTVL.

This clone has a count of ten or more. The rearrangement uses TRBV19 and TRBJ1-1, with TRBD1 as a possible D gene (5 bases). CDR1 LNHDA and CDR2 SQIVND come from the germline V gene (reference sequence). CDR3 size: 14 residues. V was shortened by 7 bases and J by 3 bases, with 15 bases between the two germline ends. Written as DNA, the CDR3 is TGTGCCAGTACCTTGGACACGGCGTACACTGAAGCTTTCTTT. It specifies CASTLDTAYTEAFF.

This chain joins TRBV7-3 and TRBJ2-3, with TRBD2 matching 9 bases. The CDR3 sequence is 16 residues long. Germline V lookup: CDR1 SGHTA, CDR2 FQGTGA. V gave up 5 bases and J gave up 5 bases; unmatched junction bases: 11. CDR3 sequence (DNA): TGTGCCAGCAGCCTTAATAGCGGGAGTGTCGGAGATACGCAGTATTTT. Residues: CASSLNSGSVGDTQYF.

This chain connects TRBV18 to TRBJ2-2, with 8 positions matching TRBD2. Germline-derived CDR1 and CDR2 are KGHSH and LQKENI. The junction had 4 bases not matched to a gene; V was cut back by 3 bases and J by 7 bases. The CDR3 loop spans 14 amino acids. CDR3 residues: CASSPGTSIGELFF. DNA of the CDR3: TGTGCCAGCTCACCGGGGACTAGTATCGGGGAGCTGTTTTTT.

V is TRBV9 and J is TRBJ1-4; D remains ambiguous. V was trimmed by 0 bases and J by 3 bases, leaving 9 bases between them. The length of the CDR3 is 15 residues. Germline values: CDR1 SGDLS, CDR2 YYNGEE. The CDR3 loop is CASSVDPQANEKLFF. The CDR3 bases are TGTGCCAGCAGCGTAGACCCTCAGGCTAATGAAAAACTGTTTTTT.

The table lists this clone with a count of one. The chain has TRBV7-6 and TRBJ2-3; D ambiguous. The germline V gene encodes CDR1 SGHVS and CDR2 FNYEAQ. This CDR3 contains 14 residues. V lost 2 bases and J 1 base, leaving 7 bases between the germline ends. The CDR3 loop reads CASSLNSGTDTQYF. CDR3 sequence (DNA): TGTGCCAGCAGCTTAAACTCCGGCACAGATACGCAGTATTTT.

This clone has just a few counts. The chain has TRBV19 and TRBJ2-1; 10 bases are a match to TRBD2. The germline V gene has CDR1 LNHDA and CDR2 SQIVND (reference sequence). After removal of 4 bases from V and 2 bases from J, the junction contained 8 bases not matched to a gene. The CDR3 has 17 residues. The CDR3 spells CASSTPLSGRAYNEQFF. The DNA for the CDR3 is TGTGCCAGTAGTACCCCTTTGAGCGGGAGGGCCTACAATGAGCAGTTCTTC.

The chain uses TRBV29-1 and TRBJ2-5; D might be TRBD1 (6 bases). The V end was cut by 6 bases, the J end by 1 base, with 12 bases between. Germline V gene lookup returns CDR1 SQVTM and CDR2 ANQGSEA. This CDR3 is 13 amino acids long. Here the CDR3 DNA reads TGCAGCGTCCTCGGACAGACCCAAGAGACCCAGTACTTC. Translated: CSVLGQTQETQYF.

This chain links TRBV5-4 with TRBJ1-3; TRBD1 agrees at 9 bases. V lost 0 bases, J lost 4 bases, and 2 bases stayed unmatched. The CDR3 contains 15 residues. CDR1 and CDR2 (germline): SGHNT, YYREEE (reference sequence). CDR3 loop: CASSLGQGGGNTIYF. The DNA for the CDR3 is TGTGCCAGCAGCTTGGGACAGGGGGGCGGAAACACCATATATTTT.

In its sample, this clone was seen a few times. The genes are TRBV20-1 and TRBJ2-1, with D tentatively TRBD1 (5 bases). Trimming removed 4 bases from V and 9 bases from J, with 10 bases in between. The CDR3 extends over 11 amino acids. Germline V gene sequence: CDR1 DFQATT, CDR2 SNEGSKA (reference sequence). CDR3 in amino acids: CSAIRAGEQFF. Here the CDR3 DNA reads TGCAGTGCTATCAGGGCAGGTGAGCAGTTCTTC.

The V call is TRBV10-3, the J call TRBJ2-7, with TRBD2 matching 10 bases. V gave up 5 bases and J gave up 2 bases; unmatched junction bases: 3. Germline V lookup: CDR1 ENHRY, CDR2 SYGVKD. The CDR3 sequence is 14 residues long. The CDR3 bases are TGTGCCATCAGTTCAGCGGGAGGGACCTACGAGCAGTACTTC. Translation: CAISSAGGTYEQYF.

The chain employs TRBV25-1 and TRBJ2-7, with TRBD1 matching over 11 bases. The CDR3 spans 15 residues. From germline, CDR1 is MGHDK and CDR2 SYGVNS. Trimming at V came to 3 bases and at J to 6 bases, leaving 7 bases not matched to a gene. CDR3 sequence: CASSENGQGAGEQYF. The CDR3 region has the DNA TGTGCCAGCAGTGAGAACGGACAGGGGGCGGGCGAGCAGTACTTC.

The chain combines TRBV19 with TRBJ2-3; D is ambiguous. This CDR3 is built from 14 residues. V gave up 3 bases and J gave up 2 bases, with 9 bases separating them. Germline V gene lookup returns CDR1 LNHDA and CDR2 SQIVND (reference sequence). The CDR3 sequence: CASSISRYTDTQYF. In DNA, the CDR3 is TGTGCCAGTAGTATCTCGAGATACACAGATACGCAGTATTTT.

This sequence joins TRBV28 and TRBJ1-2; 9 nucleotides match TRBD1. The CDR3 contains 15 residues. J lost 4 bases, V lost 4 bases, and 7 bases had no gene match. Per the germline V gene, CDR1 is MDHEN and CDR2 is SYDVKM. The CDR3: CASSSTGGFSYGYTF. The CDR3 DNA is TGTGCCAGCAGTTCTACAGGGGGCTTTAGCTATGGCTACACCTTC.

This clone has only a few counts. The J gene is TRBJ2-1, the V gene TRBV6-6, with a weak D call TRBD2 (5 bases). Germline assignment: CDR1 MNHNY and CDR2 SVGAGI (reference sequence). The CDR3 covers 14 residues. V was shortened by 4 bases and J by 0 bases, with 7 bases between the two germline ends. The CDR3 is CASSLSGSYNEQFF. The CDR3 DNA reads as TGTGCCAGCAGTTTGAGCGGCTCCTACAATGAGCAGTTCTTC.

There are a few counts of this clone. CDR3 sequence: CASSLAGVLEQYF. DNA of the CDR3: TGTGCCAGCAGCTTAGCGGGAGTACTCGAGCAGTACTTC. The chain links TRBV7-9 to TRBJ2-7, with a possible D match to TRBD2 (5 bases). V gave up 0 bases and J gave up 6 bases, with 9 bases separating them. Germline V gene sequence: CDR1 SEHNR, CDR2 FQNEAQ (reference sequence). This CDR3 has 13 amino acids.

The genes are TRBV19 and TRBJ2-7; maybe TRBD1 (6 bases). V was shortened by 8 bases and J by 0 bases, with 20 bases between the two germline ends. CDR1 and CDR2 from the germline V gene are LNHDA and SQIVND (reference sequence). This CDR3 is built from 16 residues. The CDR3, as DNA: TGTGCCAGTTCTCCCATGGCAGGGACAAACTCCTACGAGCAGTACTTC. Residues: CASSPMAGTNSYEQYF. The full variable domain, completed using reference TRBV19 and TRBJ2-7, is DGGITQSPKYLFRKEGQNVTLSCEQNLNHDAMYWYRQDPGQGLRLIYYSQIVNDFQKGDIAEGYSVSREKKESFPLTVTSAQKNPTAFYLCASSPMAGTNSYEQYFGPGTRLTVT.

This clone has just one count. In nucleotides, the CDR3 is TGTGCCAGCAGCGGGACAGGGGTCGAGAACTATGGCTACACCTTC. This sequence encodes CASSGTGVENYGYTF. The chain employs TRBV28 and TRBJ1-2; 10 nucleotides agree with TRBD1. Germline lookup yields CDR1 MDHEN and CDR2 SYDVKM. The CDR3 length is 15 residues. Trimming at V came to 6 bases and at J to 2 bases, leaving 6 bases not matched to a gene.

This chain joins TRBV7-6 and TRBJ2-3; D is perhaps TRBD1 or TRBD2 (5 bases each). This CDR3 has 15 residues. CDR1 is SGHVS, CDR2 FNYEAQ, per germline. V was shortened by 1 base and J by 4 bases, with 12 bases between the two germline ends. CDR3 in DNA: TGTGCCAGCAGCTTAGTCGGGACCGCCGCAGATACGCAGTATTTT. Protein product: CASSLVGTAADTQYF.

V is TRBV5-1 and J is TRBJ2-5, with TRBD2 matching 14 bases. The CDR3 contains 16 residues. V shed 4 bases and J 2 bases; nucleotides not matched to a gene: 4. CDR1 is SGHRS and CDR2 is YFSETQ in the germline V gene. CDR3 amino acids: CASSPGLAGAQETQYF. CDR3 sequence (DNA): TGCGCCAGCAGCCCGGGACTAGCGGGAGCTCAAGAGACCCAGTACTTC.

This chain uses TRBV7-2 with TRBJ1-6; D is undetermined. Germline values: CDR1 SGHTA, CDR2 FQGNSA. Trimming removed 1 base from V and 13 bases from J, with 14 bases in between. The CDR3 sequence is 14 residues long. CDR3 bases: TGTGCCAGCAGCTTAGGAGGTCAGGTCGCGCCCCTCCACTTT. Its protein is CASSLGGQVAPLHF.

The chain is built from TRBV7-2 and TRBJ1-6, with TRBD1 matching 7 bases. Trimming took 5 bases from V and 12 from J; bases not matched to a gene: 7. CDR1 and CDR2 from the germline V gene are SGHTA and FQGNSA. The CDR3 is made up of 13 amino acids. CDR3 nucleotides: TGTGCCAGCAGCCCCCGACAGGGAAGACCCCTCCACTTT. Residues: CASSPRQGRPLHF.